Listed here are 13 T cell receptor beta chains from one sample, sequenced in a study of response to subunit inactivated influenza vaccine. TCRdb ran MiXCR on the RT-PCR reads and lists one entry per CDR3 protein. The repertoire holds about 570,000 distinct CDR3 sequences, with about 11% as singletons. These records were also assigned to another study, of T cells expressing NK-cell markers. As that study records: In generating TCR beta cDNA, 5'RACE template switching with UMIs was used.

Here the sequenced sample was PBMCs from blood, taken on the day of vaccination. The origin of the receptors is a man in his forties or fifties who received an inactivated influenza vaccine.

The table lists this clonotype with a few counts. The chain employs TRBV5-4 and TRBJ2-5, with TRBD1 matching over 7 bases. V trimming: 4 bases; J trimming: 3 bases; junction bases outside the gene matches: 12. The CDR3 extends over 16 amino acids. The germline CDR1 and CDR2 sequences are SGHNT and YYREEE (reference sequence). Here the CDR3 reads CASSRAEDRVKETQYF. CDR3 sequence (DNA): TGTGCCAGCAGCCGAGCCGAAGACAGGGTTAAAGAGACCCAGTACTTC. Complete variable domain (other parts from reference TRBV5-4 and TRBJ2-5): ETGVTQSPTHLIKTRGQQVTLRCSSQSGHNTVSWYQQALGQGPQFIFQYYREEENGRGNFPPRFSGLQFPNYSSELNVNALELDDSALYLCASSRAEDRVKETQYFGPGTRLLVL.

J is TRBJ1-5 and V is TRBV12-3 or TRBV12-4; possible D gene TRBD1, 6 bases. Trimming left V 6 bases short and J 0 bases short, with 12 bases between. CDR3 length: 15 amino acids. CDR3 nucleotide sequence: TGTGCCAGCAGCAAAAGACAGGATAGCAATCAGCCCCAGCATTTT. This encodes CASSKRQDSNQPQHF.

This chain uses TRBV6-2 or TRBV6-3 with TRBJ2-7; maybe TRBD2 (5 bases). V was clipped by 0 bases and J by 2 bases, with 14 bases between them. The CDR3 is made up of 16 amino acids. The germline gives CDR1 MNHEY, CDR2 SVGEGT. CDR3 amino acids: CASSYSWSDYPYEQYF. Written as DNA, the CDR3 is TGTGCCAGCAGTTACTCGTGGAGTGACTACCCCTACGAGCAGTACTTC.

This clonotype was observed once. V is TRBV28 and J is TRBJ2-5; no reliable D call. The CDR3 has 15 amino acids. Trimming stripped 3 bases from V and 0 bases from J, with 11 bases between. Germline V lookup: CDR1 MDHEN, CDR2 SYDVKM. DNA of the CDR3: TGTGCCAGCAGTTTGTTCGTGGAGTACCAAGAGACCCAGTACTTC. Amino acids: CASSLFVEYQETQYF. Full variable domain (remainder filled in from reference TRBV28 and TRBJ2-5): DVKVTQSSRYLVKRTGEKVFLECVQDMDHENMFWYRQDPGLGLRLIYFSYDVKMKEKGDIPEGYSVSREKKERFSLILESASTNQTSMYLCASSLFVEYQETQYFGPGTRLLVL.

The chain employs TRBV5-5 and TRBJ1-5; D might be TRBD1 (6 bases). The germline V gene encodes CDR1 SGHKS and CDR2 YYEKEE (reference sequence). The CDR3 has 15 residues. The V end lost 2 bases, the J end lost 3 bases, and 12 bases lay between the germline ends. CDR3 nucleotides: TGTGCCAGCAGCTTACTGACAGGCGTCAATCAGCCCCAGCATTTT. Protein: CASSLLTGVNQPQHF.

The V gene is TRBV20-1, the J gene TRBJ2-1; the match to TRBD2 covers 13 bases. Germline V CDR1 and CDR2: DFQATT, SNEGSKA (reference sequence). V shed 6 bases and J 2 bases; nucleotides not matched to a gene: 10. This CDR3 contains 17 residues. The CDR3 loop is CSATPGLAGRTYNEQFF. The CDR3, as DNA: TGCAGTGCGACTCCGGGACTAGCGGGACGCACCTACAATGAGCAGTTCTTC.

This clonotype appeared a few times. The J gene is TRBJ2-1, the V gene TRBV19, with TRBD2 identical over 11 bases. The CDR3 has 17 residues. Trimming removed 5 bases from V and 9 bases from J; junction bases left unmatched: 15. Germline values: CDR1 LNHDA, CDR2 SQIVND (reference sequence). The CDR3, as DNA: TGTGCCAGTAGTGTGACGTTGACTAGCGGGATGGTGGGTGAGCAGTTCTTC. Amino acid sequence: CASSVTLTSGMVGEQFF. Complete variable domain (other parts from reference TRBV19 and TRBJ2-1): DGGITQSPKYLFRKEGQNVTLSCEQNLNHDAMYWYRQDPGQGLRLIYYSQIVNDFQKGDIAEGYSVSREKKESFPLTVTSAQKNPTAFYLCASSVTLTSGMVGEQFFGPGTRLTVL.

This clonotype appeared a few times. The chain carries TRBV10-3 and TRBJ1-2, with no clear D. Germline lookup yields CDR1 ENHRY and CDR2 SYGVKD. This CDR3 comprises 14 residues. V lost 0 bases and J 4 bases, leaving 9 bases between the germline ends. CDR3 sequence (DNA): TGTGCCATCAGTGAGTCAGTCAGCCTCTATGGCTACACCTTC. This encodes CAISESVSLYGYTF.

This clonotype was counted many times. The chain combines TRBV6-1 with TRBJ1-4; 9 bases align to TRBD1. Germline values: CDR1 MNHNS, CDR2 SASEGT. V dropped 8 bases and J dropped 5; count of bases not matched to a gene: 9. The CDR3 covers 15 residues. CDR3 sequence reads: CASHRGPRMNEKLFF. The CDR3 nucleotides read TGTGCCAGCCACAGGGGGCCCCGGATGAATGAAAAACTGTTTTTT.

The chain uses TRBV25-1 and TRBJ2-7, with 10 positions matching TRBD1. The CDR3 is 17 amino acids. The ends lost 5 bases at V and 3 bases at J; junction bases unmatched: 13. Looked up from germline, CDR1 is MGHDK and CDR2 is SYGVNS. The CDR3: CASSRGVPGQGLYEQYF. In DNA form, the CDR3 reads TGTGCCAGCAGTAGAGGGGTACCGGGACAGGGGCTCTACGAGCAGTACTTC.

Only a few counts were recorded for this clonotype. The gene calls are TRBV6-1 and TRBJ1-1; the D is unclear. Germline values: CDR1 MNHNS, CDR2 SASEGT. The CDR3 runs 16 residues. V lost 4 bases to trimming and J lost 1 base, with 16 bases between them. The DNA of the CDR3 is TGTGCCAGCAGTGGTCGTTGGGCGGGAAAGAACACTGAAGCTTTCTTT. Protein product: CASSGRWAGKNTEAFF.

The V and J genes are TRBV25-1 and TRBJ2-1, with D unclear. Trimming removed 3 bases from V and 8 bases from J, with 17 bases in between. The CDR3 totals 15 residues. Germline V gene data show CDR1 as MGHDK and CDR2 as SYGVNS. This chain's CDR3 is CASSDSAIVSHEQFF. The CDR3 DNA is TGTGCCAGCAGTGACAGTGCCATCGTGTCCCATGAGCAGTTCTTC. Complete variable domain (other parts from reference TRBV25-1 and TRBJ2-1): EADIYQTPRYLVIGTGKKITLECSQTMGHDKMYWYQQDPGMELHLIHYSYGVNSTEKGDLSSESTVSRIRTEHFPLTLESARPSHTSQYLCASSDSAIVSHEQFFGPGTRLTVL.

Ten or more counts support this clonotype. The chain has TRBV24-1 and TRBJ2-1; D ambiguous. Germline values: CDR1 KGHDR, CDR2 SFDVKD. This CDR3 has 13 residues. The germline V and J ends were trimmed by 4 bases and 9 bases, with 12 bases remaining between them. The CDR3 loop reads CATSDPTISEQFF. The CDR3 DNA reads as TGTGCCACCAGTGACCCCACTATATCTGAGCAGTTCTTC.